This T cell receptor (beta chain) is drawn from a study of T cell repertoires in cytomegalovirus infection. General study points: The ex vivo response showed dominance by HLA-C-restricted CMV-specific TCR beta clonotypes. Identification of carriers of CMV plus the relevant HLA was performed using cumulative public TCR beta family frequency.

Regarding this clonotype: Its antigen remains unknown.

Via MiXCR, TCRdb re-called the reads, giving one row per CDR3 protein. The sample comprises 250,000 or so distinct CDR3 sequences, 15% to 20% of which are singletons, and roughly 45% rests with the top ten. The sample taken for sequencing was CD8+ T cells from PBMCs. The source of this sequence is a human donor in good health (CMV status not recorded). Some clones in this sample may be carry-over from other donors' samples.

CDR3 region: CASSYGLGVYEQYF. The CDR3 DNA reads TGTGCCAGCAGTTACGGTCTAGGGGTCTACGAGCAGTACTTC. V gene TRBV6-2 or TRBV6-3 combines with J gene TRBJ2-7, with D possibly TRBD1 on 5 matching bases. The CDR3 extends over 14 amino acids. Germline lookup yields CDR1 MNHEY and CDR2 SVGEGT. Trimming pared 2 bases from V and 3 bases from J, leaving 11 bases between.